One and the same sample provided the 3 T cell receptor beta chains below, sequenced in a study of shared clonotypes between healthy human individuals. CD45RO-negative cells were positively selected for CCR7, leaving out terminally differentiated effector memory CD45RA+ cells. The repertoire was sequenced with immunoSEQ multiplex PCR; TCRdb's copy has only in-frame clones and lacks some. The sample contains around 550,000 clones, 85% to 95% of which appear only once. Input material: naive CD8+ T cells sorted from blood. Receptor source: a woman in her 30s in good health.

The chain has TRBV7-9 and TRBJ2-5, with TRBD2 identical over 8 bases. The CDR3 has 16 amino acids. Trimming at V came to 3 bases and at J to 5 bases, leaving 11 bases not matched to a gene. Germline CDR1 and CDR2: SEHNR and FQNEAQ (reference sequence). CDR3: CASSFPAGGARETQYF. CDR3 DNA: TGTGCCAGCAGCTTCCCGGCGGGGGGCGCCCGCGAGACCCAGTACTTC.

Only one count was recorded for this clone. This rearrangement joins TRBV7-9 to TRBJ1-1; unclear D gene. V lost 5 bases and J 3 bases, leaving 19 bases between the germline ends. The CDR3 is made up of 16 amino acids. The germline gives CDR1 SEHNR, CDR2 FQNEAQ (reference sequence). This CDR3 reads CASSARLAVFDTEAFF. CDR3 bases: TGTGCCAGCAGCGCGCGTTTGGCTGTTTTCGACACTGAAGCTTTCTTT.

The gene calls are TRBV28 and TRBJ1-5; TRBD1 is a possible D gene (6 bases). Trimming removed 6 bases at V and 3 bases at J, with 12 bases between. The CDR3 consists of 14 residues. The germline V gene encodes CDR1 MDHEN and CDR2 SYDVKM. CDR3 residues: CASSMDRANQPQHF. The CDR3 DNA sequence: TGTGCCAGCAGCATGGACAGAGCCAATCAGCCCCAGCATTTT.